This entry lists 5 T cell receptor beta chains sequenced from one sample in a study of blood T cell repertoires in COVID-19 (dated by TCRdb to the early 2020s). Libraries were made using the immunoSEQ multiplex PCR assay. TCRdb took over this immuneACCESS table, retaining in-frame rearrangements with V and J assigned. Such tables are incomplete; in checked studies, under half of the missing clones stem from an unresolved V gene, and the remainder is unexplained. The sample yields about 180,000 clones; about 85% were counted once. Jointly, the top ten make up 9.8% of the sample. Sequenced: peripheral blood. These receptors all stem from a woman older than 75 with acute or convalescent COVID-19.

V is TRBV6-5 and J is TRBJ2-7; D uncertain. Germline V CDR1 and CDR2: MNHEY, SVGAGI. This CDR3 is 11 amino acids long. V was shortened by 3 bases and J by 6 bases, with 6 bases between the two germline ends. The CDR3 is CASSYMSEQYF. CDR3 bases: TGTGCCAGCAGTTATATGTCCGAGCAGTACTTC.

Concerning this clone itself: In the same sample, other DNA sequences code for this CDR3. The CDR3: CASSPGQGGEKLFF. The CDR3 bases are TGCGCCAGCAGCCCCGGACAGGGAGGTGAAAAACTGTTTTTT. The V call is TRBV5-1, the J call TRBJ1-4; 8 nucleotides agree with TRBD1. V was pared by 4 bases and J by 7 bases, with 6 bases of the junction left unmatched. Per germline, CDR1 SGHRS and CDR2 YFSETQ. The CDR3 runs to 14 residues.

The chain combines TRBV10-3 with TRBJ1-1; D gene uncertain. The CDR3 loop spans 13 amino acids. The germline V and J ends were trimmed by 5 bases and 4 bases, with 11 bases remaining between them. The V gene's germline CDR1 is ENHRY and CDR2 SYGVKD. The DNA of the CDR3 is TGTGCCATCAGTTCCCCCGGGGTCACTGAAGCTTTCTTT. Translation: CAISSPGVTEAFF.

The chain is built from TRBV6-5 and TRBJ2-1; 8 nucleotides align to TRBD1. Germline V gene lookup returns CDR1 MNHEY and CDR2 SVGAGI. Trimming cost V 4 bases and J 4 bases; bases outside gene matches: 6. The CDR3 has 15 amino acids. CDR3 loop: CASSSRRTGYNEQFF. The CDR3 DNA is TGTGCCAGCAGTTCCCGAAGGACAGGGTACAATGAGCAGTTCTTC.

The chain carries TRBV10-3 and TRBJ1-3; maybe TRBD1 (6 bases). Trimming removed 8 bases from V and 0 bases from J, with 14 bases in between. This CDR3 has 15 residues. Germline CDR1 and CDR2: ENHRY and SYGVKD. CDR3 DNA: TGTGCCATCGGGAGGGGGGGACCCTCTGGAAACACCATATATTTT. This encodes CAIGRGGPSGNTIYF.